The following is a T cell receptor (beta chain) sequence with its context. The diagnostic criteria for definite or probable disease, as recently defined, were met by the patients with Susac syndrome. This sample was included in a study of CD8 T cells in Susac syndrome. Random hexamers were used to reverse transcribe the RNA input (roughly 0.5 to 1 ug). The amplification used immunoSEQ multiplex PCR on TCR beta CDR3; it spanned 54 Vbeta and 13 Jbeta. TCRdb independently ran MiXCR on the immunoSEQ multiplex PCR reads; one entry per CDR3 protein. The sample records 85,000 to 130,000 distinct CDR3 sequences, approximately 95% being singletons. The TCR sequence derives from a human donor with Susac syndrome. Material: CD8+ T cells from PBMCs.

The chain's CDR3 is CASSFPGQGEELFF. In DNA, the CDR3 is TGTGCCAGCAGCTTCCCGGGACAGGGGGAGGAGCTGTTTTTT. V and J are TRBV13 and TRBJ2-2; 11 bases agree with TRBD1. Trimming at V came to 3 bases and at J to 10 bases, leaving 4 bases not matched to a gene. The germline V gene has CDR1 PRHDT and CDR2 FYEKMQ (reference sequence). The CDR3 is 14 residues long.